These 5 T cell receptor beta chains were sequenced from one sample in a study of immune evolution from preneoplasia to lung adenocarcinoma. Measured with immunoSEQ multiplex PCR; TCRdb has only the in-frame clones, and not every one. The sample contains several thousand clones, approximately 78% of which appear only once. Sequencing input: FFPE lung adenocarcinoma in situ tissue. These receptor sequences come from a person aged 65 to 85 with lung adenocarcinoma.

The CDR3, as DNA: TGCGCCAGCAGCCCATCCCGAGCGGGTGGCTACACCTTC. Protein product: CASSPSRAGGYTF. This chain uses TRBV4-1 with TRBJ1-2; unclear D gene. This CDR3 spans 13 amino acids. The germline gives CDR1 MGHRA, CDR2 YSYEKL. V was cut by 4 bases and J by 7 bases, with 13 bases left in between.

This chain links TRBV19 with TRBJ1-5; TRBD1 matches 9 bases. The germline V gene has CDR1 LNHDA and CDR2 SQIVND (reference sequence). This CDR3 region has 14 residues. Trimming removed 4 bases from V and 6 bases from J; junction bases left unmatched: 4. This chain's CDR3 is CASSNTGGGQPQHF. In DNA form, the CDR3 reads TGTGCCAGTAGTAACACAGGGGGCGGTCAGCCCCAGCATTTT.

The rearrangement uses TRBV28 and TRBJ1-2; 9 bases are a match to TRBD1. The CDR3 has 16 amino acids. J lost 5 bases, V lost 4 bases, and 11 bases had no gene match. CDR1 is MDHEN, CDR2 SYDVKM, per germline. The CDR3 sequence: CASSSIGDRVGYGYTF. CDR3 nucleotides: TGTGCCAGCAGTTCGATTGGGGACAGGGTTGGGTATGGCTACACCTTC.

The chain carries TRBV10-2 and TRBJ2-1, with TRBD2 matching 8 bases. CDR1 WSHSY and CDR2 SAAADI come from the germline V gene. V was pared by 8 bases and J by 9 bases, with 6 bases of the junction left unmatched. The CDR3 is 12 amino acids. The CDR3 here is CASWTSSGEQFF. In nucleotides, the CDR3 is TGCGCCAGCTGGACTAGCTCGGGTGAGCAGTTCTTC.

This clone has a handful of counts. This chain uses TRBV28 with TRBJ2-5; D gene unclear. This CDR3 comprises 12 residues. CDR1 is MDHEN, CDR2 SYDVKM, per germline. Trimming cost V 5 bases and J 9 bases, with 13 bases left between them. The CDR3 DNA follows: TGTGCCAGCAGTAACTACCGGCTGGCCCAGTACTTC. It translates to CASSNYRLAQYF.